The 23 T cell receptor beta chains below all came from one sample that was sequenced in a study of PD-L1 blockade in urothelial cancer. Here immunoSEQ multiplex PCR was the method, and the copy in TCRdb shows in-frame clones only, minus some. The data hold roughly 120,000 clones, with 80% to 90% observed a single time. This sample's time point: peripheral blood 6 weeks after treatment start. The sequenced sample was PBMCs, obtained around atezolizumab (anti-PD-L1) treatment. The receptors were sampled from a man between 60 and 70 years old with urothelial cancer.

The chain is built from TRBV21-1 and TRBJ1-2; no check of the table's D call, TRBD1, against the DNA was made. TRBV21-1 corresponds to a pseudogene. The CDR3 sequence is 15 residues long. Here the CDR3 DNA reads TGTGCCAGCAGCAAAGTCGACAGGGTTAAGTATGGCTACACCTTC. As protein: CASSKVDRVKYGYTF.

The chain employs TRBV7-3 and TRBJ2-3; the match to TRBD2 covers 8 bases. This CDR3 comprises 15 residues. The trim removed 4 bases at V and 0 bases at J, leaving 3 bases unmatched. Germline values: CDR1 SGHTA, CDR2 FQGTGA. The CDR3 DNA sequence: TGTGCCAGCAGCTCCATAGCGGGAAGCACAGATACGCAGTATTTT. Translating it yields CASSSIAGSTDTQYF.

The J gene is TRBJ2-1, the V gene TRBV19; 10 bases are a match to TRBD2. The germline gives CDR1 LNHDA, CDR2 SQIVND (reference sequence). The CDR3 consists of 16 residues. With 3 bases clipped from V and 6 bases from J, the junction kept 8 bases outside the gene matches. This CDR3 reads CASSIPGLAAPNEQFF. CDR3 bases: TGTGCCAGTAGTATCCCCGGACTAGCGGCCCCCAATGAGCAGTTCTTC.

This clone was recorded only once. This chain uses TRBV7-2 with TRBJ1-5; weak D call: TRBD1 (6 bases). Trimming cost V 5 bases and J 12 bases, with 14 bases left between them. This CDR3 is 12 amino acids long. CDR1 and CDR2 from the germline V gene are SGHTA and FQGNSA. CDR3 loop: CASSLGGGFQHF. For the CDR3, the DNA is TGTGCCAGCAGCCTAGGGGGAGGTTTCCAGCATTTT.

The J gene is TRBJ2-1, the V gene TRBV7-3; 9 bases are a match to TRBD2. CDR3 length: 16 residues. The V gene's germline CDR1 is SGHTA and CDR2 FQGTGA. V gave up 4 bases and J gave up 9 bases; unmatched junction bases: 13. This chain's CDR3 is CASSSLGAGGHSEQFF. CDR3 DNA sequence: TGTGCCAGCAGCTCCTTGGGAGCGGGGGGTCACAGTGAGCAGTTCTTC. Drawing the rest from reference TRBV7-3 and TRBJ2-1, the complete variable domain is GAGVSQTPSNKVTEKGKYVELRCDPISGHTALYWYRQSLGQGPEFLIYFQGTGAADDSGLPNDRFFAVRPEGSVSTLKIQRTERGDSAVYLCASSSLGAGGHSEQFFGPGTRLTVL.

By frequency in the sample, this clone is medium-sized. V gene TRBV5-4 combines with J gene TRBJ2-3; 14 nucleotides match TRBD2. This CDR3 has 17 residues. J was trimmed by 3 bases and V by 4 bases; bases with no gene match: 7. Germline lookup yields CDR1 SGHNT and CDR2 YYREEE (reference sequence). The DNA for the CDR3 is TGTGCCAGCAGCAGACGACTAGCGGGAGGGCCGACAGATACGCAGTATTTT. Translated, it gives CASSRRLAGGPTDTQYF.

CDR3 nucleotides: TGTGCCAGCAGCTATCCGGGACTAGCGGGGCTCAATGAGCAGTTCTTC. Amino acid sequence: CASSYPGLAGLNEQFF. V is TRBV11-2 and J is TRBJ2-1, with TRBD2 matching 13 bases. CDR3 length: 16 residues. Unmatched junction bases numbered 6, after V lost 4 bases and J lost 6 bases. Germline V gives CDR1 SGHAT, CDR2 FQNNGV.

V usage is TRBV18 and J usage is TRBJ2-5; perhaps TRBD2 as D (7 bases). Trimming took 0 bases from V and 1 from J, leaving 18 bases between them. The CDR3 is made up of 18 amino acids. CDR1 KGHSH and CDR2 LQKENI come from the germline V gene. This CDR3 is CASSPPVRGGKLQETQYF. CDR3 DNA: TGTGCCAGCTCACCACCCGTTAGGGGGGGGAAACTCCAAGAGACCCAGTACTTC.

The chain has TRBV7-3 and TRBJ2-2; TRBD2 agrees at 8 bases. V shed 4 bases and J 3 bases; nucleotides not matched to a gene: 4. CDR1 is SGHTA, CDR2 FQGTGA, per germline. This CDR3 region has 15 residues. This CDR3 reads CASSSRAGDTGELFF. The CDR3 DNA reads TGTGCCAGCAGCTCGAGAGCGGGAGACACCGGGGAGCTGTTTTTT. The complete variable domain, with remaining parts taken from reference TRBV7-3 and TRBJ2-2, reads GAGVSQTPSNKVTEKGKYVELRCDPISGHTALYWYRQSLGQGPEFLIYFQGTGAADDSGLPNDRFFAVRPEGSVSTLKIQRTERGDSAVYLCASSSRAGDTGELFFGEGSRLTVL.

The CDR3 here is CASSLLPEGTEAFF. In nucleotides, the CDR3 is TGTGCCAGCAGTTTATTACCCGAGGGCACTGAAGCTTTCTTT. The chain joins TRBV28 to TRBJ1-1, with unresolved D. CDR3 length: 14 residues. V gave up 1 base and J gave up 4 bases, with 10 bases separating them. The germline gives CDR1 MDHEN, CDR2 SYDVKM.

This clone was recorded once. The rearrangement uses TRBV28 and TRBJ1-1; a possible D gene is TRBD1 (6 bases). The CDR3 runs 12 residues. CDR1 MDHEN and CDR2 SYDVKM come from the germline V gene. Trimming pared 6 bases from V and 5 bases from J, leaving 10 bases between. CDR3 in DNA: TGTGCCAGCAGGGACAGTGGTACTGAAGCTTTCTTT. It encodes CASRDSGTEAFF.

The chain carries TRBV6-6 and TRBJ2-3; tentatively, D is TRBD1 (5 bases). Germline V gene sequence: CDR1 MNHNY, CDR2 SVGAGI (reference sequence). Trimming removed 5 bases at V and 3 bases at J, with 15 bases between. The CDR3 has 15 residues. CDR3 bases: TGTGCCAGCAGTCATGGACAAGGCGGTACAGATACGCAGTATTTT. Protein product: CASSHGQGGTDTQYF.

A word on this clone: A read error may produce the germline difference seen at one junction end. The chain links TRBV2 to TRBJ2-7; maybe TRBD2 (6 bases). The V gene's germline CDR1 is SNHLY and CDR2 FYNNEI. The CDR3 contains 13 residues. CDR3 DNA: TGTGCCAGCAGTGAAGCGCGGGGCACAGGTCCGACCTTC. As protein: CASSEARGTGPTF.

This rearrangement joins TRBV5-4 to TRBJ1-1; possibly TRBD1 for D (5 bases). The CDR3 sequence is 15 residues long. V was shortened by 1 base and J by 2 bases, with 12 bases between the two germline ends. Germline values: CDR1 SGHNT, CDR2 YYREEE (reference sequence). For the CDR3, the DNA is TGTGCCAGCAGCTTGTCCAAGGGGATTAACACTGAAGCTTTCTTT. Translation gives CASSLSKGINTEAFF.

In its sample, this clone was seen once. The chain links TRBV28 to TRBJ1-4, with 8 bases identical to TRBD1. This CDR3 is 17 amino acids long. The germline V gene has CDR1 MDHEN and CDR2 SYDVKM. Unmatched junction bases numbered 14, after V lost 3 bases and J lost 8 bases. CDR3 coding DNA: TGTGCCAGCAGTTTCGCCCCGTGGGCAGGGGGCTTGGAAAAACTGTTTTTT. It specifies CASSFAPWAGGLEKLFF.

The rearrangement joins TRBV5-1 to TRBJ2-7, with 7 bases that match TRBD2. CDR1 is SGHRS and CDR2 is YFSETQ in the germline V gene. After removal of 3 bases from V and 5 bases from J, the junction contained 14 bases not matched to a gene. The CDR3 loop spans 16 amino acids. The CDR3 sequence: CASSSLQVGLGHEQYF. CDR3 bases: TGCGCCAGCAGCTCCCTTCAGGTTGGACTAGGTCACGAGCAGTACTTC.

The J gene is TRBJ1-1, the V gene TRBV18; 8 nucleotides align to TRBD1. Germline CDR1 is KGHSH and CDR2 is LQKENI. Germline trimming cut 6 bases from V and 0 bases from J; bases unmatched to any gene: 9. CDR3 length: 16 residues. CDR3 in DNA: TGTGCCAGCTCTCCGAGACAGGGGAGAATGAACACTGAAGCTTTCTTT. Translating it yields CASSPRQGRMNTEAFF.

The chain uses TRBV10-1 and TRBJ2-7; tentative D call: TRBD1 (5 bases). This CDR3 is 13 amino acids long. Trimming stripped 4 bases from V and 6 bases from J, with 13 bases between. Germline CDR1 reads WNHNN; CDR2 reads SYGVQD (reference sequence). CDR3 sequence: CASSVSGSGEQYF. The CDR3 DNA reads TGCGCCAGCAGTGTCTCAGGGTCTGGCGAGCAGTACTTC.

The table lists this clone with a few counts. The rearrangement joins TRBV19 to TRBJ2-3, with 7 bases matching TRBD1. Germline V gives CDR1 LNHDA, CDR2 SQIVND (reference sequence). V shed 6 bases, J shed 9 bases, and the junction held 3 bases outside the gene matches. The CDR3 runs 11 residues. The CDR3 DNA reads TGTGCCAGTAGCGAAGGGGGCACGCAGTATTTT. This gives the protein CASSEGGTQYF. Full variable domain (rest looked up from reference TRBV19 and TRBJ2-3): DGGITQSPKYLFRKEGQNVTLSCEQNLNHDAMYWYRQDPGQGLRLIYYSQIVNDFQKGDIAEGYSVSREKKESFPLTVTSAQKNPTAFYLCASSEGGTQYFGPGTRLTVL.

The chain has TRBV6-9 and TRBJ2-3; D gene uncertain. The CDR3 spans 15 residues. V lost 2 bases, J lost 6 bases, and 15 bases lay in between. CDR1 and CDR2 (germline): MNHGY, SVAAGI. This CDR3 reads CASSYPYRGGDTQYF. CDR3 in DNA: TGTGCCAGCAGTTATCCGTACCGAGGTGGGGATACGCAGTATTTT.

This chain uses TRBV18 with TRBJ2-7; 7 nucleotides match TRBD1. Trimming at V came to 3 bases and at J to 5 bases, leaving 7 bases not matched to a gene. This CDR3 comprises 14 residues. Germline CDR1 and CDR2: KGHSH and LQKENI. The CDR3 protein is CASSPETGRNEQYF. Written as DNA, the CDR3 is TGTGCCAGCTCACCCGAGACAGGGCGAAACGAGCAGTACTTC.

This clone came up once. The chain combines TRBV27 with TRBJ2-4; D uncertain. CDR3 length equals 14 residues. Trimming removed 5 bases from V and 6 bases from J, with 14 bases in between. Germline CDR1 is MNHEY and CDR2 is SMNVEV (reference sequence). The DNA for the CDR3 is TGTGCCAGCAGTGTCTACCATCAACCAAACATTCAGTACTTC. Protein sequence: CASSVYHQPNIQYF.

As regards this clone: At the DNA level, this CDR3 is encoded by other sequences in the same sample as well. The chain couples TRBV18 to TRBJ2-7, with D unclear. CDR3 length equals 13 residues. Deletions cut 0 bases from V and 1 base from J, with 4 bases between. The germline CDR1 and CDR2 sequences are KGHSH and LQKENI. The CDR3: CASSPPSSYEQYF. In DNA, the CDR3 is TGTGCCAGCTCACCACCGAGTTCCTACGAGCAGTACTTC.